A selection of T cell receptor beta chains follows, all from one sample in a study of CD4 T cell repertoires and nickel. TCRdb processed the RT-PCR reads anew with MiXCR; each CDR3 protein has one entry. The sample carries about 110 distinct CDR3 sequences, about 94% recorded once. The sample taken for sequencing was CD4+ T cells from blood, not recorded whether cultured. These receptors all come from a human donor in a nickel allergy study, with or without nickel allergy (not recorded which). It is not recorded whether this sample comes from one donor or several. Both conserved end residues are part of each CDR3. D genes are given only for firm matches. Clone sizes are given selectively: once, few, many, or a class where the clone is expanded.

V: TRBV12-3/TRBV12-4; size: -; J: TRBJ1-3; D: -; DNA: TGTGCCAGCAGTCCTCTAACCTCTGGAAACACCATATATTTT; CDR3: CASSPLTSGNTIYF
V: TRBV6-5; size: -; J: TRBJ1-1; D: TRBD1; DNA: TGTGCCAGCAGTTACTCGCGGGACAGGGGGACTGAAGCTTTCTTT; CDR3: CASSYSRDRGTEAFF
V: TRBV24-1; size: -; J: TRBJ2-1; D: -; DNA: TGTGCCACCAGTGAGGGACAAGCCACCTACAATGAGCAGTTCTTC; CDR3: CATSEGQATYNEQFF
V: TRBV20-1; size: -; J: TRBJ1-3; D: TRBD1; DNA: TGCAGTGCTAGAGAGGGACAGTTGGGTGGAAACACCATATATTTT; CDR3: CSAREGQLGGNTIYF
V: TRBV20-1; size: -; J: TRBJ1-2; D: -; DNA: TGCAGTGCTAGTAGGCAGGGGCCGGGAAACTATGGCTACACCTTC; CDR3: CSASRQGPGNYGYTF
V: TRBV12-3/TRBV12-4; size: -; J: TRBJ2-3; D: -; DNA: TGTGCCAGCACCAGGGACGCAGATACGCAGTATTTT; CDR3: CASTRDADTQYF
V: TRBV7-3; size: -; J: TRBJ2-7; D: TRBD1; DNA: TGTGCCAGCAGCCCGGGACAGCCTGGAACCTACGAGCAGTACTTC; CDR3: CASSPGQPGTYEQYF
V: TRBV7-2; size: once; J: TRBJ1-2; D: -; DNA: TGTGCCAGCAGCCAACAGGGAAACTATGGCTACACCTTC; CDR3: CASSQQGNYGYTF
V: TRBV29-1; size: few; J: TRBJ2-1; D: TRBD1; DNA: TGCAGCCTCCTGACAGGGGGCTTTGGCAATGAGCAGTTCTTC; CDR3: CSLLTGGFGNEQFF
V: TRBV5-4; size: -; J: TRBJ1-6; D: TRBD1; DNA: TGTGCCAGCAGCTACGACAGGGTGAATTCACCCCTCCACTTT; CDR3: CASSYDRVNSPLHF
V: TRBV20-1; size: -; J: TRBJ2-7; D: TRBD2; DNA: TGCAGTGCAAAGGGGAAGCGGGGGGCCTACGAGCAGTACTTC; CDR3: CSAKGKRGAYEQYF
V: TRBV20-1; size: -; J: TRBJ1-5; D: -; DNA: TGCAGTGCTAGAGATCACAGGGTCAATCAGCCCCAGCATTTT; CDR3: CSARDHRVNQPQHF
V: TRBV12-3/TRBV12-4; size: -; J: TRBJ1-6; D: TRBD1; DNA: TGTGCCAGCACCCAGGGGGGAAATTCACCCCTCCACTTT; CDR3: CASTQGGNSPLHF
V: TRBV27; size: -; J: TRBJ2-7; D: -; DNA: TGTGCCAGCAGTTTTTGGGGCTACGAGCAGTACTTC; CDR3: CASSFWGYEQYF
V: TRBV20-1; size: -; J: TRBJ2-7; D: -; DNA: TGCAGTGCCGTTTCTCCCGCCGGTTCCTACGAGCAGTACTTC; CDR3: CSAVSPAGSYEQYF
V: TRBV7-9; size: -; J: TRBJ1-1; D: -; DNA: TGTGCCAGCAGCTACCAGGGCGGGACGAGGAACACTGAAGCTTTCTTT; CDR3: CASSYQGGTRNTEAFF
V: TRBV24-1; size: -; J: TRBJ1-5; D: TRBD1; DNA: TGTGCCACCAGTCCGGGACAGGGGGGAAGCAATCAGCCCCAGCATTTT; CDR3: CATSPGQGGSNQPQHF
V: TRBV5-1; size: -; J: TRBJ2-3; D: -; DNA: TGCGCCAGCAGCTTATTAGGAGCTAGCACAGATACGCAGTATTTT; CDR3: CASSLLGASTDTQYF
V: TRBV27; size: -; J: TRBJ2-1; D: -; DNA: TGTGCCAGCAGTTTACTCTCGGCTCCGGGCATGTTCTTC; CDR3: CASSLLSAPGMFF
V: TRBV5-6; size: -; J: TRBJ1-2; D: TRBD1; DNA: TGTGCCAGCAGCTTAAGGGGGCACTATGGCTACACCTTC; CDR3: CASSLRGHYGYTF
V: TRBV19; size: -; J: TRBJ2-5; D: -; DNA: TGTGCCACCAGCAGAGGTACGGTACCCCAAGAGACCCAGTACTTC; CDR3: CATSRGTVPQETQYF
V: TRBV28; size: few; J: TRBJ2-7; D: TRBD2; DNA: TGTGCCAGCAGTTTAAGCGGGGGGGCCTACGAGCAGTACTTC; CDR3: CASSLSGGAYEQYF
V: TRBV20-1; size: once; J: TRBJ1-5; D: TRBD1; DNA: TGCAGTGCTAGGGGAGGGGGCTCCAATCAGCCCCAGCATTTT; CDR3: CSARGGGSNQPQHF
V: TRBV7-2; size: -; J: TRBJ2-3; D: -; DNA: TGTGCCAGCAGCTTTCGTCGGGACACTTCTAGGGATACGCAGTATTTT; CDR3: CASSFRRDTSRDTQYF
V: TRBV20-1; size: -; J: TRBJ2-7; D: -; DNA: TGCAGTGCTAGAGATCCGGCGATTTGGTACGAGCAGTACTTC; CDR3: CSARDPAIWYEQYF
V: TRBV4-2; size: -; J: TRBJ1-2; D: -; DNA: TGTGCCAGCAGCCAGGGGCACAGTCCCAACTATGGCTACACCTTC; CDR3: CASSQGHSPNYGYTF
V: TRBV6-5; size: -; J: TRBJ2-7; D: -; DNA: TGTGCCAGCAGTTACTCGACCAGCAAACACTACGAGCAGTACTTC; CDR3: CASSYSTSKHYEQYF
V: TRBV28; size: -; J: TRBJ1-6; D: TRBD1; DNA: TGTGCCAGCAGTCCCAGGGACAGTATGAATTCACCCCTCCACTTT; CDR3: CASSPRDSMNSPLHF
V: TRBV29-1; size: -; J: TRBJ2-1; D: TRBD2; DNA: TGCAGCGTTGGACGGGGGGACAATGAGCAGTTCTTC; CDR3: CSVGRGDNEQFF
V: TRBV12-3/TRBV12-4; size: -; J: TRBJ2-7; D: TRBD1; DNA: TGTGCCAGCAGTTATGGGGGACAGAGATACGAGCAGTACTTC; CDR3: CASSYGGQRYEQYF
V: TRBV18; size: once; J: TRBJ2-3; D: -; DNA: TGTGCCAGCTCACCACCGGTTACCACAGATACGCAGTATTTT; CDR3: CASSPPVTTDTQYF
V: TRBV20-1; size: few; J: TRBJ1-5; D: TRBD1; DNA: TGCAGTGCTAGGGACACCGGGACAGGGGGCGGGCAGCCCCAGCATTTT; CDR3: CSARDTGTGGGQPQHF
V: TRBV7-8; size: -; J: TRBJ2-7; D: -; DNA: TGTGCCAGCAGCCCACTTGAAACGTCCTACGAGCAGTACTTC; CDR3: CASSPLETSYEQYF
V: TRBV5-4; size: -; J: TRBJ1-5; D: -; DNA: TGTGCCAGCAGCTTGAGACCAGGGCCGAACAATCAGCCCCAGCATTTT; CDR3: CASSLRPGPNNQPQHF
V: TRBV7-9; size: -; J: TRBJ1-2; D: TRBD1; DNA: TGTGCCAGCAGCTTAGGAGGGACAGGGGTCGGTGGCTACACCTTC; CDR3: CASSLGGTGVGGYTF
V: TRBV9; size: -; J: TRBJ1-5; D: -; DNA: TGTGCCAGCAGCTCTAGCGAGGGGTCGGGCAATCAGCCCCAGCATTTT; CDR3: CASSSSEGSGNQPQHF
V: TRBV5-1; size: -; J: TRBJ1-1; D: TRBD1; DNA: TGCGCCAGCAGCTTGGTTGGAGGACAGGGGAACACTGAAGCTTTCTTT; CDR3: CASSLVGGQGNTEAFF
V: TRBV7-2; size: once; J: TRBJ2-7; D: -; DNA: TGTGCCAGCAGCTTGCGGGGAGGGGGTACCTACGAGCAGTACTTC; CDR3: CASSLRGGGTYEQYF
V: TRBV20-1; size: -; J: TRBJ1-3; D: TRBD1; DNA: TGCAGTGCACTCCACAGGGGCTCTGGAAACACCATATATTTT; CDR3: CSALHRGSGNTIYF
V: TRBV12-3/TRBV12-4; size: -; J: TRBJ1-5; D: -; DNA: TGTGCCAGCAGTTTCGGGCAGTCTAATCAGCCCCAGCATTTT; CDR3: CASSFGQSNQPQHF
V: TRBV25-1; size: -; J: TRBJ1-2; D: -; DNA: TGTGCCAGCAGTGAAGAACTGGGGTCCTATGGCTACACCTTC; CDR3: CASSEELGSYGYTF
V: TRBV3-1; size: -; J: TRBJ2-2; D: -; DNA: TGTGCCAGCAGCCTTCGGGGCGTGACGGGGGAGCTGTTTTTT; CDR3: CASSLRGVTGELFF
V: TRBV7-2; size: -; J: TRBJ1-5; D: TRBD1; DNA: TGTGCCAGCAGCCTTGACAGGGGAAGAAATCAGCCCCAGCATTTT; CDR3: CASSLDRGRNQPQHF
V: TRBV20-1; size: -; J: TRBJ2-2; D: TRBD2; DNA: TGCAGTGCTAGGAGGGGCCTAGCGGGGGTTACCGGGGAGCTGTTTTTT; CDR3: CSARRGLAGVTGELFF
V: TRBV15; size: -; J: TRBJ2-1; D: -; DNA: TGTGCCACCAGCAGAGGGGGGGCCTCCTACAATGAGCAGTTCTTC; CDR3: CATSRGGASYNEQFF